This T cell receptor beta chain was identified in a study of blood T cell repertoires in COVID-19. Study as a whole: In each case, the material was cDNA or gDNA derived from T cells, B-cell-depleted T cells, or PBMCs.

Original handling: Estimation of nucleated cell counts relied on the amplification of reference gene primers. Produced via immunoSEQ multiplex PCR; TCRdb's table is partial and in-frame only. V, J and clone size are those of that table, while D and trimming were read from the DNA. The repertoire holds roughly 500,000 clones, with less than 90% as singletons. V was trimmed by 3 bases and J by 0 bases, leaving 9 bases between them. From germline, CDR1 is MRHNA and CDR2 SNTAGT. The CDR3 loop spans 15 amino acids. Cohort placement rested on clinical history that participants reported themselves. Before being deemed recovered, Cohort 3 donors had two negative PCRs, clearance, or symptom resolution.

This chain joins TRBV6-4 and TRBJ2-1, with D uncertain. The source is a woman aged 55-70 years who had recovered from COVID-19. Sample: PBMCs or T cells enriched from blood (not recorded which). CDR3 region: CASSEDLSSYNEQFF. DNA of the CDR3: TGTGCCAGCAGTGAAGATCTTAGCTCCTACAATGAGCAGTTCTTC.